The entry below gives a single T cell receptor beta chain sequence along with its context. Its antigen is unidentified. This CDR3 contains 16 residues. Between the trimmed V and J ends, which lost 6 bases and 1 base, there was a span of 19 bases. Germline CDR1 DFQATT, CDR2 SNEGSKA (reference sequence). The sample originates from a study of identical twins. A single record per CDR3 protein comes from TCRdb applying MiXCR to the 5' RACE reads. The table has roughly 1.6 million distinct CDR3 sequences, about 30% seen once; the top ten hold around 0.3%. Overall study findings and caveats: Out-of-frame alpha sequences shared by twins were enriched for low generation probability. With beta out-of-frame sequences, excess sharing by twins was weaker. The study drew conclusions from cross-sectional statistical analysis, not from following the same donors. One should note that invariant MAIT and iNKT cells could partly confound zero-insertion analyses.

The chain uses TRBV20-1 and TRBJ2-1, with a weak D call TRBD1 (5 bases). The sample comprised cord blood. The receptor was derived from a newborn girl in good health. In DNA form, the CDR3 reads TGCAGTGCCCAGGGATCAGCCCGGAAGTCCTACAATGAGCAGTTCTTC. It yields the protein CSAQGSARKSYNEQFF.